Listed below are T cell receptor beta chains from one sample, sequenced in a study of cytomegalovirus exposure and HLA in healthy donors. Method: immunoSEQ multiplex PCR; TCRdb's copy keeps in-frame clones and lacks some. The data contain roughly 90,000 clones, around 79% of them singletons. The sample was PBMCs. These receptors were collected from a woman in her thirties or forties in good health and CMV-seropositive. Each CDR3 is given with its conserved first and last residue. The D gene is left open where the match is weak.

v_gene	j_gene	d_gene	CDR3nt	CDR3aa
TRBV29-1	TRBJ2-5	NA	TGCAGCGTAGTCAGGGGAGAGACCCAGTACTTC	CSVVRGETQYF
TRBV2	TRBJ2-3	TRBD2	TGTGCCAGCAGTGAGGCGAGGGAGGGTACGCAGTATTTT	CASSEAREGTQYF
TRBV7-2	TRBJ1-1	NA	TGTGCCAGCAGTCTTATGGCCACTGAAGCTTTCTTT	CASSLMATEAFF
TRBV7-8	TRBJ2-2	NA	TGTGCCAGCAGTTACCCCGGGACACTTAACACCGGGGAGCTGTTTTTT	CASSYPGTLNTGELFF
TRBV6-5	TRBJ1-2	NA	TGTGCCAGCAGTCCCCAGATTTCCTATGGCTACACCTTC	CASSPQISYGYTF
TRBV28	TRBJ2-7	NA	TGTGCCAGCAGTTTAGTGGGGGCGGAACAGTACTTC	CASSLVGAEQYF
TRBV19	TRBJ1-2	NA	TGTGCCAGTAGTATAGAACAGACAACGGTGGGCTATGGCTACACCTTC	CASSIEQTTVGYGYTF
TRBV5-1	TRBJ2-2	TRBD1	TGCGCCAGCAGCTTCTTGGTCAGGGGGACAGGGTACACCGGGGAGCTGTTTTTT	CASSFLVRGTGYTGELFF
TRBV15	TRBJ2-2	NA	TGTGCCACCAGCAGAGGGGGGGCCGGGGAGCTGTTTTTT	CATSRGGAGELFF
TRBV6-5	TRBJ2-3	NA	TGTGCCAGCAGTTCCCTCACAGGGACAGATACGCAGTATTTT	CASSSLTGTDTQYF
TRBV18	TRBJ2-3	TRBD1	TGTGCCAGCGCAGAAAGCTGGGACAGGAAGACAGATACGCAGTATTTT	CASAESWDRKTDTQYF
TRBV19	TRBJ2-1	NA	TGTGCCAGTAGTATAGCTCCGGGACAACTCTCCTACAATGAGCAGTTCTTC	CASSIAPGQLSYNEQFF
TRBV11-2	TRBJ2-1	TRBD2	TGTGCCAGCAGCTTAGATTACGGCCTAGCGGGGGAGCAGTTCTTC	CASSLDYGLAGEQFF
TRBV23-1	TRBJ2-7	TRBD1	TGCGCCAGCAGTCGGACAGGGACCTCCTACGAGCAGTACTTC	CASSRTGTSYEQYF